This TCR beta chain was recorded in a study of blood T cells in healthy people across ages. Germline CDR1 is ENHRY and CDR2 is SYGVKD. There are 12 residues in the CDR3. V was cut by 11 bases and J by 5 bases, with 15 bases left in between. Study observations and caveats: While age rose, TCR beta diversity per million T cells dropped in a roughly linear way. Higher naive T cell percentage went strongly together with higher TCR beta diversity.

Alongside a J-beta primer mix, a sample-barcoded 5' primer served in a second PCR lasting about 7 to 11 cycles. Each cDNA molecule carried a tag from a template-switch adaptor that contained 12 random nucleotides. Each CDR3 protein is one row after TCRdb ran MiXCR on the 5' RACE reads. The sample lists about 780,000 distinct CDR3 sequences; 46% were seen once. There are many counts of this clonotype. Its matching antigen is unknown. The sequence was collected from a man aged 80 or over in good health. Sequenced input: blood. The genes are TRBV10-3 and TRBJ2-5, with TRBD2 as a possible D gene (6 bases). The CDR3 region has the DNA TGTGCCGTCGGGACTCCGGGGGAGACCCAGTACTTC. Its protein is CAVGTPGETQYF.